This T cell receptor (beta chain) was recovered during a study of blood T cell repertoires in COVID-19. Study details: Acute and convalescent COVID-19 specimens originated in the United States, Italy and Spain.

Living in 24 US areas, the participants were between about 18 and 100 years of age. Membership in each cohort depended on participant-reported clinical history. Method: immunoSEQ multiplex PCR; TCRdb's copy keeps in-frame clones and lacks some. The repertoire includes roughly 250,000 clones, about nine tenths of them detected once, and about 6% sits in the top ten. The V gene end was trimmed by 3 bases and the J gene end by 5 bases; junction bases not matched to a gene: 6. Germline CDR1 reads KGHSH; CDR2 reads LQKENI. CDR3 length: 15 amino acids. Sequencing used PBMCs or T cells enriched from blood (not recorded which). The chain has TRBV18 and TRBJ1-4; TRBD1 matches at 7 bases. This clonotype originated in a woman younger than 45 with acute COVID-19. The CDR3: CASSPDRVRNEKLFF. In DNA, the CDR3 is TGTGCCAGCTCACCCGACAGGGTCAGGAATGAAAAACTGTTTTTT.